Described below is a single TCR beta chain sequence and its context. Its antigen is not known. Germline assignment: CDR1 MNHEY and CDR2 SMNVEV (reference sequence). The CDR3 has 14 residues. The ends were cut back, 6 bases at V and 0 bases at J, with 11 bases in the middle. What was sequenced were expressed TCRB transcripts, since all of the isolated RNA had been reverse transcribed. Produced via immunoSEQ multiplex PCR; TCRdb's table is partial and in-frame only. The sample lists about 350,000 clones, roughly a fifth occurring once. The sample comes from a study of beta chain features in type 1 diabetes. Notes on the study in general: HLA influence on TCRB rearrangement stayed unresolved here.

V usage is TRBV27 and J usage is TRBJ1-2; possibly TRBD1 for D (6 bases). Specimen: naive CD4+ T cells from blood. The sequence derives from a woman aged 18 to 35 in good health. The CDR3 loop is CASRQTGSNYGYTF. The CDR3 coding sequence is TGTGCCAGCAGACAGACAGGCTCTAACTATGGCTACACCTTC.